This T cell receptor beta chain was sequenced for a study of cytomegalovirus exposure and HLA in healthy donors. In the case of this clone: Its antigen remains unidentified.

The CDR3 totals 13 residues. CDR1 and CDR2 from the germline V gene are MNHEY and SVGAGI. The ends lost 5 bases at V and 4 bases at J; junction bases unmatched: 4. Points from the study as a whole: In the roughly 130 validation repertoires, a later analysis found that first-cohort TCR clusters tended to co-occur. The study recorded 150 to 200 TCR beta chains that were cytomegalovirus-associated. A few chains tied to CMV proved CMV antigen-specific in vitro.

Here immunoSEQ multiplex PCR was the method, and the copy in TCRdb shows in-frame clones only, minus some. The sample carries about 67,000 clones, around 95% recorded once. The donors were in the approximately 130-subject validation cohort, distinct from the approximately 700-subject first cohort. Input material: PBMCs. This clonotype was sampled from a woman younger than 35 in good health and CMV-seronegative. The chain carries TRBV6-5 and TRBJ2-7; 8 bases are shared with TRBD1. CDR3 nucleotides: TGTGCCAGCAGTAAAACAGGGGGATACGAGCAGTACTTC. This encodes CASSKTGGYEQYF.